This T cell receptor (beta chain) was captured in a study of PD-1 blockade in classical Hodgkin lymphoma. Clones were sequenced by immunoSEQ multiplex PCR, and TCRdb holds only the in-frame ones, with some missing. The repertoire holds 45,000 or so clones, with roughly 90% as singletons. Germline trimming cut 6 bases from V and 8 bases from J; bases unmatched to any gene: 9. Germline values: CDR1 SEHNR, CDR2 FQNEAQ (reference sequence). The CDR3 is 14 residues long. Every one of the patients relapsed after autologous stem cell transplantation (brentuximab vedotin exposure was variable). The chain combines TRBV7-9 with TRBJ1-2; 10 bases are shared with TRBD1. Sequenced here: peripheral blood mononuclear cells (PBMCs), sampled at baseline. This clonotype was obtained from a human donor with classical Hodgkin lymphoma. The DNA for the CDR3 is TGTGCCAGCAGTCGACAGGGGGCGCCTGGAGGCTACACCTTC. This sequence encodes CASSRQGAPGGYTF.